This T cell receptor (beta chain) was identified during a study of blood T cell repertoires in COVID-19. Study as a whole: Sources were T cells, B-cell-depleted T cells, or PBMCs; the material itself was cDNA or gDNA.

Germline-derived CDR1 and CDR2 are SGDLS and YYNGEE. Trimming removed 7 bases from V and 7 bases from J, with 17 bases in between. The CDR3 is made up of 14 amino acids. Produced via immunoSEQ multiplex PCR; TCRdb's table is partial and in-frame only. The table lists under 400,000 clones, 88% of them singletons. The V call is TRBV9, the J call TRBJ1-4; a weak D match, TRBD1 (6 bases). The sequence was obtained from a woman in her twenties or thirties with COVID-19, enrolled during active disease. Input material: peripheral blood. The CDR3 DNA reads TGTGCCAGCGGCCAAGGGGGAGTAGGTGAAAAACTGTTTTTT. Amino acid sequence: CASGQGGVGEKLFF.